This TCR beta chain stems from a study of shared clonotypes between healthy human individuals. Findings and caveats of the study: Only blood underwent sampling, and tissue repertoires likely differ. Clonotype sharing across several donors was observed for roughly 5% of naive CD4 clonotypes.

Cells designated naive CD8 were CD45RO-negative and were positively selected for CCR7, with terminally differentiated effector memory CD45RA+ cells excluded. Worth noting for this clone: Its target is not known.

In the authors' workflow: Junction-only sequences without quality scores were provided by ImmunoSEQ, so filtering was different. TCRdb keeps only in-frame clones here, not all; method: immunoSEQ multiplex PCR. The V and J calls and clone size come from that table; D and trimming were worked out from the DNA. The table lists roughly 2 million clones, about 95% of them singletons. Material: naive CD8+ T cells sorted from blood. The source is a man younger than 35 in good health.

The CDR3 loop reads CASRRTGELFF. CDR3 sequence (DNA): TGTGCCAGCCGGCGGACCGGGGAGCTGTTTTTT. The chain has TRBV2 and TRBJ2-2; D gene uncertain. Germline CDR1 SNHLY, CDR2 FYNNEI. Trimming stripped 8 bases from V and 5 bases from J, with 6 bases between. This CDR3 has 11 residues.